Listed below are T cell receptor beta chains from one sample, sequenced in a study of cytomegalovirus exposure and HLA in healthy donors. Some clones are missing from TCRdb's copy, which holds only in-frame ones; the method was immunoSEQ multiplex PCR. The sample consists of some 160,000 clones, just over 90% of them appearing once. The sample comprised PBMCs. Source of these receptors: a man between 18 and 29 years old in good health and CMV-seronegative. CDR3s include the opening cysteine and the closing phenylalanine or tryptophan. A D gene is named only where the DNA matches it firmly. Some rows mark clone size as missing; the rest say once, few, many or name a class of expanded clone.

TRBV11-2	TRBJ2-2	TRBD2	.	CASSLNPGLASGELFF	TGTGCCAGCAGCTTAAACCCGGGACTAGCGTCCGGGGAGCTGTTTTTT
TRBV5-6	TRBJ2-1	.	.	CASSFSGQVYNEQFF	TGTGCCAGCAGCTTTTCGGGACAAGTCTACAATGAGCAGTTCTTC
TRBV15	TRBJ1-2	.	.	CATSRDGGGYTF	TGTGCCACCAGCAGAGATGGGGGGGGCTACACCTTC
TRBV7-3	TRBJ2-2	TRBD1	.	CASSHGTGNTGELFF	TGTGCCAGCAGCCACGGGACAGGGAACACCGGGGAGCTGTTTTTT
TRBV13	TRBJ2-7	.	.	CASSHQEGYEQYF	TGTGCCAGCAGTCACCAGGAGGGGTACGAGCAGTACTTC
TRBV6-5	TRBJ1-2	.	.	CASSYAGTNYGYTF	TGTGCCAGCAGTTACGCCGGGACAAACTATGGCTACACCTTC
TRBV2	TRBJ1-4	.	.	CASSVDILEKLFF	TGTGCCAGCAGTGTTGACATATTAGAAAAACTGTTTTTT
TRBV28	TRBJ2-3	.	few	CASSQGSGADTQYF	TGTGCCAGCAGCCAGGGATCGGGGGCAGATACGCAGTATTTT
TRBV28	TRBJ2-5	TRBD2	.	CASVSAGGQETQYF	TGTGCCAGCGTTTCTGCGGGGGGTCAAGAGACCCAGTACTTC
TRBV14	TRBJ2-1	TRBD2	.	CASSQGLAGGSSWNEQFF	TGTGCCAGCAGCCAAGGGCTAGCGGGAGGGTCGTCTTGGAATGAGCAGTTCTTC
TRBV6-5	TRBJ1-2	.	.	CASSSQGVNYGYTF	TGTGCCAGCAGTTCCCAGGGTGTGAACTATGGCTACACCTTC
TRBV9	TRBJ2-1	.	.	CASSGDSIYNEQFF	TGTGCCAGCAGCGGGGACTCGATCTACAATGAGCAGTTCTTC
TRBV2	TRBJ2-1	.	.	CASSEVMWEASDEQFF	TGTGCCAGCAGTGAAGTAATGTGGGAGGCCTCCGATGAGCAGTTCTTC
TRBV9	TRBJ1-4	TRBD1	.	CASSSRQGTNEKLFF	TGTGCCAGCAGCTCCCGACAGGGGACAAATGAAAAACTGTTTTTT
TRBV10-1	TRBJ2-1	TRBD2	.	CASSEGGSGNNEQFF	TGCGCCAGCAGTGAGGGCGGGAGCGGGAATAATGAGCAGTTCTTC
TRBV6-4	TRBJ2-3	.	.	CASSDEGGSTDTQYF	TGTGCCAGCAGTGACGAAGGGGGAAGCACAGATACGCAGTATTTT
TRBV6-5	TRBJ1-5	.	.	CASSYSGGGGQPQHF	TGTGCCAGCAGTTACTCGGGGGGGGGAGGTCAGCCCCAGCATTTT
TRBV6-1	TRBJ2-7	TRBD1	once	CASDPGQAYYEQYF	TGTGCCAGCGATCCCGGACAGGCGTACTACGAGCAGTACTTC
TRBV2	TRBJ2-7	TRBD2	.	CASSEPSGGARQYF	TGTGCCAGCAGTGAACCTAGCGGGGGGGCCCGGCAGTACTTC
TRBV13	TRBJ2-1	TRBD2	.	CASSTGLAVTSYNEQFF	TGTGCCAGCAGCACAGGACTAGCGGTTACCTCCTACAATGAGCAGTTCTTC
TRBV7-8	TRBJ1-1	.	.	CASSLRGDVTEAFF	TGTGCCAGCAGCCTCCGGGGGGACGTCACTGAAGCTTTCTTT
TRBV5-6	TRBJ2-2	TRBD1	.	CASSLRDRGLSGELFF	TGTGCCAGCAGCTTGAGGGACAGGGGGCTGAGCGGGGAGCTGTTTTTT
TRBV19	TRBJ1-1	.	few	CASRRNREAFF	TGTGCCAGTAGAAGGAACAGAGAAGCTTTCTTT
TRBV27	TRBJ2-7	TRBD1	.	CASSEGQPYEQYF	TGTGCCAGCAGCGAGGGACAGCCCTACGAGCAGTACTTC
TRBV7-8	TRBJ1-2	TRBD1	few	CASSPGTGANYGYTF	TGTGCCAGCAGCCCCGGGACAGGGGCTAACTATGGCTACACCTTC
TRBV5-1	TRBJ2-7	.	.	CASSFWDGSSYEQYF	TGCGCCAGCAGCTTCTGGGATGGGAGCTCCTACGAGCAGTACTTC
TRBV11-2	TRBJ2-5	TRBD2	.	CASSLGLAGRETQYF	TGTGCCAGCAGCTTAGGACTAGCGGGAAGGGAGACCCAGTACTTC
TRBV7-9	TRBJ2-1	TRBD2	.	CASSPGGSSYNEQFF	TGTGCCAGCAGCCCGGGGGGGAGCTCCTACAATGAGCAGTTCTTC
TRBV18	TRBJ1-1	.	.	CASSPRGGTEAFF	TGTGCCAGCTCACCAAGAGGAGGCACTGAAGCTTTCTTT
TRBV19	TRBJ1-5	.	.	CASSRDTNQPQHF	TGTGCCAGTAGTAGGGACACCAATCAGCCCCAGCATTTT
TRBV14	TRBJ1-2	.	once	CASSQVKLGTNNGYTF	TGTGCCAGCAGCCAAGTGAAGTTGGGGACAAATAATGGCTACACCTTC
TRBV10-3	TRBJ1-4	.	.	CAISDSNEKLFF	TGTGCCATCAGCGACAGTAATGAAAAACTGTTTTTT
TRBV15	TRBJ2-3	.	.	CATSREARTDTQYF	TGTGCCACCAGCAGAGAGGCCCGCACAGATACGCAGTATTTT
TRBV7-9	TRBJ2-7	.	.	CASSSDTGAGEQYF	TGTGCCAGCAGCTCGGATACAGGGGCGGGGGAGCAGTACTTC
TRBV9	TRBJ1-4	.	.	CASSVRGVVNEKLFF	TGTGCCAGCAGCGTCCGGGGGGTGGTTAATGAAAAACTGTTTTTT
TRBV11-2	TRBJ1-6	.	.	CASSQNNSPLHF	TGTGCCAGCAGCCAAAATAATTCACCCCTCCACTTT
TRBV18	TRBJ2-1	.	.	CASSPPFGDNEQFF	TGTGCCAGCTCACCACCCTTCGGGGACAATGAGCAGTTCTTC
TRBV5-1	TRBJ2-2	.	once	CASSLDYTGELFF	TGCGCCAGCAGCTTGGACTACACCGGGGAGCTGTTTTTT
TRBV27	TRBJ2-2	.	once	CASSLSQTGKMNTGELFF	TGTGCCAGCAGTTTATCCCAAACAGGGAAAATGAACACCGGGGAGCTGTTTTTT
TRBV28	TRBJ1-1	TRBD1	once	CASKEQGRTVNTEAFF	TGTGCCAGCAAAGAACAGGGGCGTACAGTGAACACTGAAGCTTTCTTT
TRBV10-3	TRBJ1-2	.	.	CAIRDPTGPRGGYTF	TGTGCCATCAGGGACCCGACAGGCCCTCGGGGCGGCTACACCTTC
TRBV19	TRBJ2-7	.	.	CASSEQGYGSYEQYF	TGTGCCAGTAGTGAACAGGGTTATGGTTCCTACGAGCAGTACTTC
TRBV10-3	TRBJ1-1	.	.	CAISGESSLGNMNTEAFF	TGTGCCATCAGTGGGGAGTCATCCCTCGGAAACATGAACACTGAAGCTTTCTTT
TRBV7-6	TRBJ2-1	TRBD2	.	CASTITSGRYNEQFF	TGTGCCAGCACTATCACTAGCGGAAGGTACAATGAGCAGTTCTTC
TRBV25-1	TRBJ2-2	TRBD2	.	CASSETRLAPGELFF	TGTGCCAGCAGTGAAACCAGACTAGCTCCCGGGGAGCTGTTTTTT
TRBV6-5	TRBJ1-2	.	.	CASSLTNLYGYTF	TGTGCCAGCAGTTTGACAAACCTCTATGGCTACACCTTC
TRBV28	TRBJ2-1	TRBD2	.	CASSSGLAGALSSYNEQFF	TGTGCCAGCAGTTCTGGGCTAGCGGGAGCCCTTAGCTCCTACAATGAGCAGTTCTTC
TRBV15	TRBJ2-5	TRBD1	.	CATGRAGTGVETQYF	TGTGCCACCGGACGTGCCGGGACAGGGGTAGAGACCCAGTACTTC
TRBV7-9	TRBJ1-1	.	once	CASSYTMNTEAFF	TGTGCCAGCAGCTACACGATGAACACTGAAGCTTTCTTT
TRBV9	TRBJ2-1	.	.	CASSVYRDEQFF	TGTGCCAGCAGCGTTTACCGGGATGAGCAGTTCTTC
TRBV2	TRBJ2-5	.	.	CASSASVPPETQYF	TGTGCCAGCAGTGCCAGCGTTCCCCCAGAGACCCAGTACTTC
TRBV5-4	TRBJ2-3	TRBD2	.	CASSLGGTSPTDTQYF	TGTGCCAGCAGCTTGGGAGGGACTAGCCCCACAGATACGCAGTATTTT
TRBV14	TRBJ2-3	TRBD2	.	CASSQGRLAGPINTQYF	TGTGCCAGCAGCCAGGGAAGACTAGCGGGACCTATAAATACGCAGTATTTT
TRBV5-6	TRBJ2-2	.	.	CASSLAVRRTTPSGELFF	TGTGCCAGCAGCTTGGCCGTGAGACGGACAACACCTAGCGGGGAGCTGTTTTTT
TRBV4-1	TRBJ1-5	.	.	CASSQEQGSSQPQHF	TGCGCCAGCAGCCAAGAGCAGGGATCTTCTCAGCCCCAGCATTTT
TRBV7-8	TRBJ2-3	TRBD2	.	CASSPGVEWRERGTDTQYF	TGTGCCAGCAGCCCGGGGGTGGAGTGGCGGGAGAGGGGCACAGATACGCAGTATTTT
TRBV5-1	TRBJ1-5	.	.	CASSLAADSNQPQHF	TGCGCCAGCAGCTTGGCCGCAGATAGCAATCAGCCCCAGCATTTT
TRBV28	TRBJ2-5	.	.	CATGQETQYF	TGTGCCACGGGCCAAGAGACCCAGTACTTC
TRBV19	TRBJ1-2	.	.	CASSSGRGKSYGYTF	TGTGCCAGTAGTTCGGGAAGGGGGAAGTCCTATGGCTACACCTTC